This T cell receptor beta chain was retrieved from a study of T cell changes during pregnancy in multiple sclerosis. J was trimmed by 5 bases and V by 3 bases; bases with no gene match: 2. Germline lookup yields CDR1 LNHDA and CDR2 SQIVND (reference sequence). The CDR3 runs 14 residues. Sequencing was performed with immunoSEQ multiplex PCR; in TCRdb, only in-frame clones are kept and a portion is missing. Of about 40,000 clones in the sample, around 90% were seen once. The rearrangement uses TRBV19 and TRBJ1-5; 9 nucleotides line up with TRBD1. The clonotype comes from a female donor in good health, enrolled as a control in a pregnancy study. The starting material was peripheral blood, obtained in the first trimester of pregnancy. CDR3 in DNA: TGTGCCAGTAGTATTGGGGACAGGGATCAGCCCCAGCATTTT. It is translated as CASSIGDRDQPQHF.